Following are 17 T cell receptor beta chains from one sample sequenced in a study of blood T cell repertoires in COVID-19. The assay was immunoSEQ multiplex PCR, and TCRdb's table has in-frame clones only and misses some. The sample has under 150,000 clones, more than 90% seen once; the top ten hold 4% to 5%. Sequencing was carried out using peripheral blood. These receptors originate from a man in his sixties with COVID-19, enrolled during active disease.

The chain combines TRBV5-1 with TRBJ2-3; D is uncertain. Germline V CDR1 and CDR2: SGHRS, YFSETQ. CDR3 size: 14 residues. V was clipped by 5 bases and J by 0 bases, with 10 bases between them. The CDR3 spells CASRQIFSTDTQYF. CDR3 sequence (DNA): TGCGCCAGCAGGCAGATTTTTAGCACAGATACGCAGTATTTT.

The rearrangement uses TRBV18 and TRBJ1-1; 8 bases are a match to TRBD1. The CDR3 loop spans 14 amino acids. V dropped 7 bases and J dropped 1; count of bases not matched to a gene: 5. Per the germline V gene, CDR1 is KGHSH and CDR2 is LQKENI. The CDR3 DNA follows: TGTGCCAGCTGTAGAGACAGGGGGAACACTGAAGCTTTCTTT. Its protein is CASCRDRGNTEAFF.

V gene TRBV9 combines with J gene TRBJ2-7; possible D gene TRBD2, 5 bases. Germline assignment: CDR1 SGDLS and CDR2 YYNGEE. This CDR3 is 13 amino acids long. Trimming took 1 base from V and 5 from J, leaving 10 bases between them. The chain's CDR3 is CASSVTPEDEQYF. CDR3 bases: TGTGCCAGCAGCGTAACGCCGGAGGACGAGCAGTACTTC. Variable domain in full (rest from reference TRBV9 and TRBJ2-7): DSGVTQTPKHLITATGQRVTLRCSPRSGDLSVYWYQQSLDQGLQFLIQYYNGEERAKGNILERFSAQQFPDLHSELNLSSLELGDSALYFCASSVTPEDEQYFGPGTRLTVT.

This chain uses TRBV7-3 with TRBJ2-3; 7 bases line up with TRBD2. Germline CDR1 is SGHTA and CDR2 is FQGTGA. V shed 4 bases, J shed 1 base, and the junction held 14 bases outside the gene matches. The CDR3 covers 18 residues. CDR3 residues: CASSYPFYNGGGTDTQYF. The CDR3 nucleotides read TGTGCCAGCAGCTACCCCTTCTATAATGGGGGGGGCACAGATACGCAGTATTTT.

The chain joins TRBV4-2 to TRBJ2-5, with TRBD2 matching over 9 bases. V was clipped by 0 bases and J by 5 bases; unmatched bases: 25. CDR3 length equals 22 residues. CDR1 is LGHNA and CDR2 is YNFKEQ in the germline V gene. CDR3 sequence: CASSQDMGVAGGHGNARETQYF. Here the CDR3 DNA reads TGTGCCAGCAGCCAAGATATGGGCGTCGCGGGAGGGCATGGGAACGCAAGGGAGACCCAGTACTTC.

The V gene is TRBV5-1, the J gene TRBJ2-7; 8 bases agree with TRBD2. V gave up 4 bases and J gave up 5 bases; unmatched junction bases: 11. Germline assignment: CDR1 SGHRS and CDR2 YFSETQ. The CDR3 extends over 15 amino acids. This CDR3 is CASSTGGGRSHEQYF. For the CDR3, the DNA is TGCGCCAGCAGCACGGGGGGCGGGAGGTCCCACGAGCAGTACTTC.

The V call is TRBV27, the J call TRBJ2-7; D perhaps matches TRBD2 (6 bases). The germline V gene encodes CDR1 MNHEY and CDR2 SMNVEV (reference sequence). The CDR3 loop spans 14 amino acids. The V end was cut by 6 bases, the J end by 3 bases, with 15 bases between. The CDR3 region is CASSAGTLYYEQYF. DNA for the CDR3: TGTGCCAGCAGCGCCGGGACTCTTTACTACGAGCAGTACTTC.

The V and J genes are TRBV9 and TRBJ2-3, with D tentatively TRBD2 (5 bases). This CDR3 comprises 15 residues. CDR1 SGDLS and CDR2 YYNGEE come from the germline V gene. The germline V and J ends were trimmed by 4 bases and 0 bases, with 12 bases remaining between them. CDR3 region: CASSLIASSTDTQYF. As DNA, the CDR3 is TGTGCCAGCAGCCTCATAGCGTCTAGCACAGATACGCAGTATTTT.

This clone is a singleton in its sample. V is TRBV20-1 and J is TRBJ2-3; possible D gene TRBD2, 5 bases. Germline V gene sequence: CDR1 DFQATT, CDR2 SNEGSKA (reference sequence). V gave up 3 bases and J gave up 5 bases, with 6 bases separating them. This CDR3 is built from 11 residues. The CDR3 loop is CSASRGDTQYF. Here the CDR3 DNA reads TGCAGTGCTAGCCGGGGAGATACGCAGTATTTT.

This clone was picked up one time. The CDR3 region has the DNA TGTGCCAGCAGCTTAAACAGGGGGCATGATCAGCCCCAGCATTTT. Amino acids: CASSLNRGHDQPQHF. This chain joins TRBV7-2 and TRBJ1-5, with 9 bases fitting TRBD1. CDR1 is SGHTA and CDR2 is FQGNSA in the germline V gene. CDR3 length: 15 residues. V was clipped by 2 bases and J by 5 bases; unmatched bases: 4.

The rearrangement links TRBV7-9 to TRBJ2-7, with D tentatively TRBD1 (6 bases). Trimming removed 0 bases from V and 4 bases from J, with 16 bases in between. CDR3 length equals 16 residues. In germline, CDR1 is SEHNR, CDR2 FQNEAQ (reference sequence). CDR3 protein: CASSLAQSRGGYEQYF. CDR3 DNA sequence: TGTGCCAGCAGCTTAGCGCAAAGCAGAGGGGGATACGAGCAGTACTTC.

The genes are TRBV10-2 and TRBJ2-7; 7 nucleotides match TRBD1. The CDR3 sequence is 15 residues long. With V trimmed by 2 bases and J by 2 bases, 6 bases remained unmatched. The germline V gene has CDR1 WSHSY and CDR2 SAAADI. CDR3 sequence reads: CASSEIAGGAYEQYF. DNA of the CDR3: TGCGCCAGCAGTGAGATAGCAGGGGGAGCCTACGAGCAGTACTTC.

This chain uses TRBV11-3 with TRBJ1-1; tentative D call: TRBD1 (6 bases). The CDR3 has 14 amino acids. Trimming took off 6 bases at V and 1 base at J, with 12 bases between the two ends. CDR1 is SGHNT, CDR2 YENEEA, per germline. The CDR3 DNA follows: TGTGCCAGCAGGATTGGGGGCTCGAACACTGAAGCTTTCTTT. Protein sequence: CASRIGGSNTEAFF.

The rearrangement uses TRBV4-3 and TRBJ1-6, with 9 nucleotides matching TRBD1. In germline, CDR1 is LGHNA, CDR2 YSLEER. The CDR3 has 15 residues. V lost 4 bases and J lost 6; bases outside the gene matches: 4. CDR3 amino acids: CASSREGQGNSPLHF. The CDR3 bases are TGCGCCAGCAGCCGGGAGGGACAGGGTAATTCACCCCTCCACTTT.

For this clone: Other nucleotide sequences in the sample specify the same CDR3. The gene calls are TRBV18 and TRBJ1-1, with D unclear. This CDR3 is 13 amino acids long. From germline, CDR1 is KGHSH and CDR2 LQKENI. V was pared by 3 bases and J by 1 base, with 6 bases between. CDR3 sequence reads: CASSPRENTEAFF. The CDR3 DNA reads as TGTGCCAGCTCACCCCGGGAGAACACTGAAGCTTTCTTT.

The chain employs TRBV12-5 and TRBJ1-1; D is undetermined. Trimming left V 0 bases short and J 4 bases short, with 9 bases between. The germline V gene has CDR1 LGHNT and CDR2 FRNRAP. This CDR3 contains 14 residues. Written as DNA, the CDR3 is TGTGCTAGTGGTTTGGTTCCGGGAATCACTGAAGCTTTCTTT. As protein: CASGLVPGITEAFF.

This clone was counted once. V gene TRBV19 combines with J gene TRBJ2-3; 10 nucleotides agree with TRBD2. The CDR3 totals 15 residues. Germline loops: CDR1 LNHDA, CDR2 SQIVND (reference sequence). The V gene end was trimmed by 5 bases and the J gene end by 2 bases; junction bases not matched to a gene: 4. Here the CDR3 reads CASSGLAENTDTQYF. The CDR3 DNA follows: TGTGCCAGTAGTGGACTAGCGGAGAACACAGATACGCAGTATTTT.